These 26 T cell receptor beta chains originate from one sample sequenced in a study of shared clonotypes between healthy human individuals. TCRdb keeps only in-frame clones here, not all; method: immunoSEQ multiplex PCR. Among about 490,000 clones listed, almost 80% were seen once. The sequencing input was PBMCs. The source of these receptors is a middle-aged woman in good health. Some clones in this sample may be carry-over from other donors' samples.

V and J are TRBV7-9 and TRBJ2-2; TRBD1 matches at 8 bases. The CDR3 covers 15 residues. Germline V gives CDR1 SEHNR, CDR2 FQNEAQ (reference sequence). V lost 5 bases and J lost 6; bases outside the gene matches: 8. Here the CDR3 reads CASSRRGTGPGELFF. CDR3 nucleotides: TGTGCCAGCAGCAGAAGGGGGACAGGACCCGGGGAGCTGTTTTTT.

The chain is built from TRBV9 and TRBJ2-5; possible D gene TRBD2, 5 bases. The CDR3 has 14 residues. V dropped 0 bases and J dropped 1 base, with 7 bases sitting between them. Germline V gene data show CDR1 as SGDLS and CDR2 as YYNGEE. Here the CDR3 DNA reads TGTGCCAGCAGCGTAGGGAGGACCCAAGAGACCCAGTACTTC. This encodes CASSVGRTQETQYF.

The chain uses TRBV5-1 and TRBJ1-2; no reliable D call. The germline V and J ends were trimmed by 5 bases and 8 bases, with 22 bases remaining between them. Looked up from germline, CDR1 is SGHRS and CDR2 is YFSETQ. The CDR3 contains 15 residues. Here the CDR3 reads CASRPDGNNYQGYTF. For the CDR3, the DNA is TGCGCCAGCAGACCGGACGGGAATAACTATCAAGGCTACACCTTC.

V gene TRBV7-8 combines with J gene TRBJ2-1; 11 positions agree with TRBD1. The CDR3 spans 15 residues. CDR1 and CDR2 (germline): SGHVS, FQNEAQ. V was clipped by 7 bases and J by 6 bases; unmatched bases: 8. The CDR3 loop is CASIQGTGGSNEQFF. CDR3 nucleotides: TGTGCCAGCATCCAAGGGACAGGGGGATCCAATGAGCAGTTCTTC.

Many counts were recorded for this clone. The chain carries TRBV11-2 and TRBJ1-6; D remains unclear. Trimming shortened V by 1 base and J by 9 bases, and 10 bases separated the two germline ends. CDR1 SGHAT and CDR2 FQNNGV come from the germline V gene. The CDR3 runs to 14 residues. The CDR3 sequence is CASSLAWGGSPLHF. The DNA for the CDR3 is TGTGCCAGCAGCTTAGCTTGGGGAGGTTCACCCCTCCACTTT.

The chain employs TRBV9 and TRBJ2-1, with a possible D match to TRBD1 (5 bases). CDR3 size: 15 residues. V was cut by 0 bases and J by 9 bases, with 16 bases left in between. Germline V gene lookup returns CDR1 SGDLS and CDR2 YYNGEE. The CDR3 DNA reads TGTGCCAGCAGCGTAGGGCTATCGGCAGGGCGTGAGCAGTTCTTC. Its translation: CASSVGLSAGREQFF.

The chain uses TRBV11-1 and TRBJ2-6; no clear D gene. V dropped 3 bases and J dropped 0 bases, with 3 bases sitting between them. Germline V gene lookup returns CDR1 SGHAT and CDR2 FQDESV (reference sequence). The CDR3 consists of 14 residues. CDR3 loop: CASSFSSGANVLTF. The CDR3 DNA follows: TGTGCCAGCAGCTTTAGCTCTGGGGCCAACGTCCTGACTTTC.

This clone was observed a few times. The chain carries TRBV6-5 and TRBJ1-1; D not certain. This CDR3 spans 13 amino acids. The V and J ends lost 3 bases and 2 bases respectively, with 7 bases between them. Germline V gene lookup returns CDR1 MNHEY and CDR2 SVGAGI. CDR3 in DNA: TGTGCCAGCAGTTATTACTCCAACACTGAAGCTTTCTTT. Translation: CASSYYSNTEAFF.

The rearrangement joins TRBV30 to TRBJ1-1, with a possible D match to TRBD1 (5 bases). With 5 bases removed from V and 1 base from J, the gap between germline ends came to 14 bases. Germline V gene sequence: CDR1 GTSNPN, CDR2 SVGIG (reference sequence). The CDR3 consists of 14 residues. This CDR3 is CAWDGFGQNTEAFF. The CDR3 bases are TGTGCCTGGGACGGATTCGGACAGAACACTGAAGCTTTCTTT.

The chain carries TRBV5-1 and TRBJ1-1; tentatively, D is TRBD1 (5 bases). The CDR3 contains 13 residues. Germline CDR1 is SGHRS and CDR2 is YFSETQ. The V gene lost 3 bases and the J gene lost 2 bases, with 8 bases spanning the gap. DNA of the CDR3: TGCGCCAGCAGCTATGGACATAACACTGAAGCTTTCTTT. As protein: CASSYGHNTEAFF.

On this clone: Its ends do not fully match the called genes, so a read error is possible. The chain joins TRBV7-2 to TRBJ2-1; 11 bases fit TRBD2. Germline V CDR1 and CDR2: SGHTA, FQGNSA. CDR3 length: 15 residues. The CDR3 region has the DNA TGTGCCGGCAGAGCGGGACTAGCGGCCTACAATGAGCAGTTCTTC. Translation gives CAGRAGLAAYNEQFF.

The chain combines TRBV11-1 with TRBJ1-2; D ambiguous. Trimming took 1 base from V and 2 from J, leaving 11 bases between them. Per germline, CDR1 SGHAT and CDR2 FQDESV (reference sequence). This CDR3 is 15 amino acids long. The CDR3 reads CASSLVGRPNYGYTF. CDR3 DNA: TGTGCCAGCAGCTTAGTGGGTAGACCCAACTATGGCTACACCTTC.

The chain employs TRBV18 and TRBJ2-1; D might be TRBD2 (6 bases). Per germline, CDR1 KGHSH and CDR2 LQKENI. Trimming took 5 bases from V and 3 from J, leaving 8 bases between them. There are 13 residues in the CDR3. CDR3: CASSVSGYNEQFF. Written as DNA, the CDR3 is TGTGCCAGCTCAGTTAGCGGCTACAATGAGCAGTTCTTC.

The chain couples TRBV28 to TRBJ2-7; tentatively, D is TRBD1 or TRBD2 (5 bases each). Trimming shortened V by 5 bases and J by 4 bases, and 15 bases separated the two germline ends. The CDR3 contains 14 residues. CDR1 is MDHEN and CDR2 is SYDVKM in the germline V gene. CDR3 sequence (DNA): TGTGCCAGCAGTCCGGGACCTTTGTCGTACGAGCAGTACTTC. Encoded protein: CASSPGPLSYEQYF.

The chain joins TRBV5-1 to TRBJ2-7; 10 nucleotides line up with TRBD1. The germline gives CDR1 SGHRS, CDR2 YFSETQ. V lost 2 bases to trimming and J lost 2 bases; unmatched junction nucleotides: 1. The CDR3 totals 14 residues. The DNA for the CDR3 is TGCGCCAGCAGCTTAGGACAGGGGGCCTACGAGCAGTACTTC. Its translation: CASSLGQGAYEQYF.

V usage is TRBV27 and J usage is TRBJ2-1, with a possible D match to TRBD2 (5 bases). Trimming cost V 3 bases and J 5 bases, with 11 bases left between them. Per the germline V gene, CDR1 is MNHEY and CDR2 is SMNVEV (reference sequence). This CDR3 is built from 14 residues. CDR3 DNA sequence: TGTGCCAGCAGTTTTGCGGGTTTCCACAATGAGCAGTTCTTC. The encoded protein is CASSFAGFHNEQFF.

This clone has just a few counts. A read error is the likely source, as a far larger clone sits one nucleotide away. This chain joins TRBV5-4 and TRBJ1-5, with D unresolved. The CDR3 sequence is 19 residues long. Per the germline V gene, CDR1 is SGHNT and CDR2 is YYREEE (reference sequence). This CDR3 is CASSCGRIGPLYSKQPQHF. CDR3 DNA sequence: TGTGCCAGCAGCTGCGGGCGGATCGGGCCCCTTTATAGCAAGCAGCCCCAGCATTTT.

This clone was detected only a few times. V gene TRBV7-3 combines with J gene TRBJ2-7, with 11 bases identical to TRBD2. Per germline, CDR1 SGHTA and CDR2 FQGTGA. V shed 4 bases and J 4 bases; nucleotides not matched to a gene: 6. This CDR3 is built from 15 residues. CDR3: CASSSRRLAGYEQYF. The CDR3 nucleotides read TGTGCCAGCAGCTCCCGGAGACTAGCGGGATACGAGCAGTACTTC.

This clone turned up a few times. The chain joins TRBV4-1 to TRBJ1-5; TRBD1 might be the D (5 bases). V was pared by 0 bases and J by 2 bases, with 14 bases between. Germline lookup yields CDR1 MGHRA and CDR2 YSYEKL. The CDR3 is made up of 17 amino acids. CDR3 protein: CASSQDGGVRGNQPQHF. DNA for the CDR3: TGCGCCAGCAGCCAAGATGGGGGGGTCCGGGGCAATCAGCCCCAGCATTTT.

In the case of this clone: This probably arose from a read error, given a far larger clone one base away. The V gene is TRBV29-1, the J gene TRBJ1-1, with D perhaps TRBD1 (5 bases). V shed 6 bases and J shed 6 bases, with 14 bases lying between them. CDR3 length equals 12 residues. CDR1 and CDR2 (germline): SQVTM, ANQGSEA. CDR3 DNA sequence: TGCAGCGTGGGTTCAGGGAGAGCTGAAGCTTTCTTT. This translates into CSVGSGRAEAFF.

The J gene is TRBJ2-3, the V gene TRBV5-1, with 10 bases aligning to TRBD2. The germline V gene has CDR1 SGHRS and CDR2 YFSETQ. Germline trimming cut 4 bases from V and 4 bases from J; bases unmatched to any gene: 6. The length of the CDR3 is 15 residues. The CDR3 protein is CASSPAGGLADTQYF. The CDR3 region has the DNA TGCGCCAGCAGCCCAGCGGGAGGGCTCGCAGATACGCAGTATTTT.

This rearrangement joins TRBV5-4 to TRBJ2-1; 12 bases map to TRBD2. This CDR3 has 16 amino acids. Germline V CDR1 and CDR2: SGHNT, YYREEE (reference sequence). Trimming cost V 0 bases and J 7 bases; bases outside gene matches: 5. CDR3: CASSLGLAGEGNEQFF. As DNA, the CDR3 is TGTGCCAGCAGCTTGGGACTAGCGGGAGAAGGGAATGAGCAGTTCTTC. Supplemented by reference TRBV5-4 and TRBJ2-1, the full variable domain reads ETGVTQSPTHLIKTRGQQVTLRCSSQSGHNTVSWYQQALGQGPQFIFQYYREEENGRGNFPPRFSGLQFPNYSSELNVNALELDDSALYLCASSLGLAGEGNEQFFGPGTRLTVL.

V gene TRBV5-1 combines with J gene TRBJ2-5; 9 bases fit TRBD1. The better agreement between TRBJ2-7 and the DNA end casts doubt on the J call. Germline V gives CDR1 SGHRS, CDR2 YFSETQ. The CDR3 runs to 14 residues. The CDR3 nucleotides read TGCGCCAGCAGAAACCCGGGACAGGGCTACGAGCAGTACTTC. The encoded protein is CASRNPGQGYEQYF.

This chain uses TRBV19 with TRBJ2-2; maybe TRBD2 (5 bases). Trimming pared 6 bases from V and 4 bases from J, leaving 15 bases between. The germline CDR1 and CDR2 sequences are LNHDA and SQIVND (reference sequence). This CDR3 comprises 15 residues. CDR3 protein: CASSTRGFFTGELFF. The CDR3 DNA reads as TGTGCCAGTAGCACCCGCGGGTTTTTCACCGGGGAGCTGTTTTTT.

The chain has TRBV10-1 and TRBJ2-7; D is ambiguous. The CDR3 is made up of 12 amino acids. Between the trimmed V and J ends, which lost 8 bases and 4 bases, there was a span of 12 bases. Germline V gene data show CDR1 as WNHNN and CDR2 as SYGVQD (reference sequence). CDR3 in amino acids: CASEVPPYEQYF. DNA for the CDR3: TGCGCCAGCGAAGTCCCGCCGTACGAGCAGTACTTC.

The J gene is TRBJ1-2, the V gene TRBV6-1, with no clear D. V was pared by 0 bases and J by 4 bases, with 15 bases between. Germline V CDR1 and CDR2: MNHNS, SASEGT. This CDR3 has 16 residues. The CDR3 DNA sequence: TGTGCCAGCAGTGAAGCGCTTGCCAGGACTGGCTATGGCTACACCTTC. Protein product: CASSEALARTGYGYTF.